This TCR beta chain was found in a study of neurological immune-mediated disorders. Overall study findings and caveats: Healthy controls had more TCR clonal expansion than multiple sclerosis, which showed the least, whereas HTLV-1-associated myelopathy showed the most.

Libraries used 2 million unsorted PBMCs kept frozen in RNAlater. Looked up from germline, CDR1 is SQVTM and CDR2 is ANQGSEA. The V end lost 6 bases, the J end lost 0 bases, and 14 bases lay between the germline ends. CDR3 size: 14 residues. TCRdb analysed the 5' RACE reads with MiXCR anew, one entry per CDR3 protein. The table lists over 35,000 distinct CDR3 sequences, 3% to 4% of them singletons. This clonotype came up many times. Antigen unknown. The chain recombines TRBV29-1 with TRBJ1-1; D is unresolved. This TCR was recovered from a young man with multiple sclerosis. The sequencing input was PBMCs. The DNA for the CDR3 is TGCAGCGTGGCCGCCGTGGGCCTGAACACTGAAGCTTTCTTT. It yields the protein CSVAAVGLNTEAFF.